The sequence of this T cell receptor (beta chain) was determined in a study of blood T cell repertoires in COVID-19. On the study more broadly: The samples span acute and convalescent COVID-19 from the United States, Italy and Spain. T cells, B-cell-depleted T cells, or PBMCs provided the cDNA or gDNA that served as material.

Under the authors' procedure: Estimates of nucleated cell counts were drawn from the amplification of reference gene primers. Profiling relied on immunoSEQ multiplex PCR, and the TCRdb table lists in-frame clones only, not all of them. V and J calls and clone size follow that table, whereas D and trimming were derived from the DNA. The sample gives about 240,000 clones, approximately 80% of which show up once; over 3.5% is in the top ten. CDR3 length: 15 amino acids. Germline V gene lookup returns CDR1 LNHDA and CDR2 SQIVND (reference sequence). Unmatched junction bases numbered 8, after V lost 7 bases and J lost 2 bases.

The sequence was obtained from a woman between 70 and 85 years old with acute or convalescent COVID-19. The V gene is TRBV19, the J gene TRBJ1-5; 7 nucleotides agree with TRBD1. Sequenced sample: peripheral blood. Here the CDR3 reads CASIQGGAGNQPQHF. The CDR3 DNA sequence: TGTGCCAGTATTCAAGGGGGCGCAGGCAATCAGCCCCAGCATTTT.